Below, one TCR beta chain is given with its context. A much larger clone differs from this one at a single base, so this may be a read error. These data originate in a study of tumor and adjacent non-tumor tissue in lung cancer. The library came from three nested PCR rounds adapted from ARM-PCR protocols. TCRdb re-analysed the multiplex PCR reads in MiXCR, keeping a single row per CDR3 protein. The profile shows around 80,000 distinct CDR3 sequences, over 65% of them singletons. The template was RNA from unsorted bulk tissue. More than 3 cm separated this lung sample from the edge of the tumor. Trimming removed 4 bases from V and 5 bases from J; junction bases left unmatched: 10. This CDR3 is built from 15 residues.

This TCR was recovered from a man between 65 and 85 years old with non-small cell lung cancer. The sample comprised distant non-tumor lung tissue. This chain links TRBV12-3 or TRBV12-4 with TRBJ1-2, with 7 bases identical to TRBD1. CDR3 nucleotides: TGTGCCAGCAGTTCTACGGAGACAGGGCATTATGGCTACACCTTC. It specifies CASSSTETGHYGYTF.